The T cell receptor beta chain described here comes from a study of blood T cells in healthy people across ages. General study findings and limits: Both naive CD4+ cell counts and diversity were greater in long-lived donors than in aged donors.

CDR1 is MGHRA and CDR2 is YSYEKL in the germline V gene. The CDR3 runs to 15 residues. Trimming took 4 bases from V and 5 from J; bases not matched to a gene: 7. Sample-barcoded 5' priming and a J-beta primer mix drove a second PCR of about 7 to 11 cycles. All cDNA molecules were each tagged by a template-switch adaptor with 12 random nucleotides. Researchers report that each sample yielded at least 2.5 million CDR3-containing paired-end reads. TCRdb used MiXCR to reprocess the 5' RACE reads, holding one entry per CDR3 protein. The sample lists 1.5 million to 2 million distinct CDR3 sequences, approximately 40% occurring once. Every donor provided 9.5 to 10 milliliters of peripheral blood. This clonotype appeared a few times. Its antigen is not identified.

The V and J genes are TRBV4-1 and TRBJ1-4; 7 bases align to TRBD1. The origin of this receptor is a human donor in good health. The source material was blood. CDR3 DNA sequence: TGCGCCAGCAGCCCGGTCCCGGGACAGAATGAAAAACTGTTTTTT. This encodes CASSPVPGQNEKLFF.